These 10 T cell receptor beta chains share one sample of origin, sequenced in a study of shared clonotypes between healthy human individuals. CD45RO-negative cells were positively selected for CCR7, leaving out terminally differentiated effector memory CD45RA+ cells. The protocol was immunoSEQ multiplex PCR, while the TCRdb copy is restricted to in-frame clones and leaves out a portion. The repertoire holds around 580,000 clones, with about 98% as singletons. Specimen: naive CD8+ T cells sorted from blood. The receptors come from a man aged 25 to 45 in good health.

V usage is TRBV10-1 and J usage is TRBJ1-2; D might be TRBD1 (6 bases). The CDR3 covers 13 residues. CDR1 is WNHNN, CDR2 SYGVQD, per germline (reference sequence). V was clipped by 2 bases and J by 4 bases, with 8 bases between them. CDR3: CASSETGSYGYTF. CDR3 bases: TGCGCCAGCAGTGAGACAGGGTCCTATGGCTACACCTTC.

The chain is built from TRBV27 and TRBJ2-3; D may match TRBD1 or TRBD2 (5 bases each). This CDR3 spans 15 amino acids. CDR1 is MNHEY and CDR2 is SMNVEV in the germline V gene (reference sequence). The V end was cut by 2 bases, the J end by 6 bases, with 15 bases between. CDR3 nucleotide sequence: TGTGCCAGCAGTTTACGGGACCCTAGGCCGGATACGCAGTATTTT. The encoded protein is CASSLRDPRPDTQYF.

CDR3 nucleotides: TGTGCCAGCAGCTCCCTATTAGCGTCAACCGGGGAGCTGTTTTTT. Translated, it gives CASSSLLASTGELFF. The chain uses TRBV7-6 and TRBJ2-2, with D perhaps matching TRBD2 (5 bases). Germline CDR1 SGHVS, CDR2 FNYEAQ. Trimming took 4 bases from V and 5 from J, leaving 14 bases between them. This CDR3 region has 15 residues.

The chain employs TRBV4-3 and TRBJ1-5; D is undetermined. Germline assignment: CDR1 LGHNA and CDR2 YSLEER. V lost 5 bases to trimming and J lost 0 bases, with 11 bases between them. The CDR3 sequence is 15 residues long. CDR3 DNA: TGCGCCAGCAGCGAAGGGAGGTTTAGCAATCAGCCCCAGCATTTT. Translating it yields CASSEGRFSNQPQHF.

The chain combines TRBV7-9 with TRBJ2-3, with 11 positions matching TRBD2. V was pared by 5 bases and J by 8 bases, with 18 bases of the junction left unmatched. The CDR3 has 18 residues. Per the germline V gene, CDR1 is SEHNR and CDR2 is FQNEAQ (reference sequence). The DNA for the CDR3 is TGTGCCAGCAGCCCCGACCCCCTTAGCGGGAGGGCCTTGGGTACGCAGTATTTT. It is translated as CASSPDPLSGRALGTQYF.

This sequence joins TRBV4-3 and TRBJ1-2; 8 bases align to TRBD1. The CDR3 extends over 15 amino acids. In germline, CDR1 is LGHNA, CDR2 YSLEER. With V trimmed by 0 bases and J by 5 bases, 5 bases remained unmatched. For the CDR3, the DNA is TGCGCCAGCAGCCAAGAGGTACAGGGGGGATATGGCTACACCTTC. Translated, it gives CASSQEVQGGYGYTF.

This chain's CDR3 is CASRTLSSYEQYF. CDR3 nucleotides: TGCGCCAGCAGGACGTTAAGCTCCTACGAGCAGTACTTC. The chain couples TRBV5-1 to TRBJ2-7; no clear D. Trimming removed 5 bases from V and 0 bases from J, with 9 bases in between. Germline V gene sequence: CDR1 SGHRS, CDR2 YFSETQ. CDR3 length: 13 amino acids.

V and J are TRBV5-1 and TRBJ1-1, with unresolved D. The germline CDR1 and CDR2 sequences are SGHRS and YFSETQ. Trimming left V 3 bases short and J 0 bases short, with 15 bases between. This CDR3 has 16 residues. The CDR3 loop reads CASSWDDNRLNTEAFF. CDR3 coding DNA: TGCGCCAGCAGCTGGGATGACAATAGACTGAACACTGAAGCTTTCTTT.

V gene TRBV13 combines with J gene TRBJ2-2; 14 bases are shared with TRBD2. V shed 5 bases, J shed 1 base, and the junction held 3 bases outside the gene matches. CDR3 size: 17 residues. Per the germline V gene, CDR1 is PRHDT and CDR2 is FYEKMQ (reference sequence). CDR3 residues: CASSTTSGRENTGELFF. CDR3 DNA sequence: TGTGCCAGCAGCACGACTAGCGGGAGGGAGAACACCGGGGAGCTGTTTTTT. The full variable domain, with the rest looked up from reference TRBV13 and TRBJ2-2, is AAGVIQSPRHLIKEKRETATLKCYPIPRHDTVYWYQQGPGQDPQFLISFYEKMQSDKGSIPDRFSAQQFSDYHSELNMSSLELGDSALYFCASSTTSGRENTGELFFGEGSRLTVL.

For this clone: This CDR3 is also generated by other DNA sequences in the sample. The rearrangement uses TRBV11-2 and TRBJ2-7; D possibly corresponds to TRBD1 (5 bases). This CDR3 region has 12 residues. The germline V gene has CDR1 SGHAT and CDR2 FQNNGV. The V gene lost 2 bases and the J gene lost 5 bases, with 7 bases spanning the gap. The CDR3 DNA reads as TGTGCCAGCAGCTTATTGACAGACGAGCAGTACTTC. The encoded protein is CASSLLTDEQYF.